This T cell receptor (beta chain) came from a study of cytomegalovirus exposure and HLA in healthy donors. Primers for the PCR totalled 60 Vbeta and 13 Jbeta. Profiling relied on immunoSEQ multiplex PCR, and the TCRdb table lists in-frame clones only, not all of them. This sample carries under 90,000 clones, 78% of them seen once, and the ten largest clones take roughly 3.5%. The junction had 8 bases not matched to a gene; V was cut back by 4 bases and J by 7 bases. CDR3 length equals 16 residues. Germline V CDR1 and CDR2: MNHNY, SVGAGI (reference sequence). The chain is built from TRBV6-6 and TRBJ2-1; 12 bases line up with TRBD1. Source material: PBMCs. The TCR comes from a man aged 40-50 years in good health and CMV-seronegative. CDR3 region: CASSSTGTGGWNEQFF. The DNA for the CDR3 is TGTGCCAGCAGTTCTACAGGGACAGGGGGCTGGAATGAGCAGTTCTTC.